This T cell receptor beta chain was captured in a study of monozygotic twins with inflammatory bowel disease (dated by TCRdb to the late 2010s). Regarding the study in general: The full study comprised some 30 monozygotic twin pairs: nine German pairs (four IBD-concordant, five IBD-discordant) and 19 IBD-discordant Danish pairs. The search for disease-associated traits relied mainly on comparing IBD patients with their genetically identical healthy co-twins within discordant pairs. Each individual had, on average, about 151 000 unique TCRalpha sequences and 181 000 unique TCRbeta sequences available for analysis. The paper as a whole reports these results and caveats: IBD patients had lower TCRbeta repertoire diversity, measured by the inverse Simpson index, than their healthy co-twins. Background noise and inter-individual variability may have been introduced into the repertoires by the differing immunosuppressive treatments among patients. The results gave no support for a single strong signal or clonotype linked to IBD. The analysis was unable to tell apart different T cell subtypes. Concordant and discordant twins showed no difference in repertoire similarity, possibly because of limited statistical power. Compared with healthy twins, IBD patients had fewer clonotypes in common with other individuals, a difference most pronounced in patients showing signs of disease activity.

Receptors were amplified or captured by 5' RACE. Preparation of each TCR library used approximately 3.5 ug of total RNA. For each sample, cDNA synthesis was carried out in eight separate reactions using SMARTScribe reverse transcriptase. During cDNA synthesis, template switching was used to introduce unique molecular identifiers that contained a 6-nucleotide sample barcode. Two nested PCRs of approximately 16 and 10 cycles amplified the TCRalpha and TCRbeta cDNA, and bead purification followed each PCR. Before amplification, the cDNA was treated with uracil DNA-glycosylase and purified using the QIAquick PCR purification kit. The second PCR added Illumina TruSeq-compatible adapters along with sample-specific barcodes. TapeStation and Qubit were used to check library quality and concentration, and 4.5 to 5 ng of each library was pooled. Sequencing of the pooled libraries was done on an Illumina HiSeq2500 single-index Rapid Run using custom sequencing primers and 2 x 100 bp reads. As for the authors' bioinformatics: UMI-based consensus assembly with MiGEC version 1.2.6 was used to correct PCR and sequencing errors. V(D)J alignment, clonotype assembly and CDR3 extraction were performed with MiXCR version 2.1.1. Gene usage, clonotype sharing and MAIT/NKT TCR abundance were normalised by analysing the top 1000, 10 000 and 20 000 clonotypes per sample. Diversity was computed as the inverse Simpson index with the vegan R package after downsampling to 27 000 UMIs. Paired Mann-Whitney U tests were applied to discordant twin pairs, with Benjamini-Hochberg correction for multiple testing. Following TCRdb reprocessing, every CDR3 protein sequence forms one entry, and DNA is not provided. The authors' filters were not applied to this entry. The data table for this sample lists roughly 300,000 distinct CDR3 sequences. The leading ten clones occupy approximately 5.9% of the sample.

In the germline V gene (reference sequence), CDR1 corresponds to LGHDT and CDR2 to YNNKEL. Its CDR3 holds 17 amino acids, cysteine through phenylalanine. DNA was not recorded. From each donor, a 2.5 ml peripheral blood sample was collected into PAXgene tubes and kept at -80 degrees C. Total RNA was isolated from whole blood with the PAXgene blood miRNA kit on an automated QIAcube, without T cell sorting. Peripheral blood from monozygotic twin pairs concordant or discordant for inflammatory bowel disease was subjected to deep TCRalpha and TCRbeta repertoire profiling with unique molecular barcoding. Smoking habits were recorded for all twin pairs, with individuals classified as current, former or never smokers. Turning to this clonotype: The specificity of this receptor is unknown.

Recombination linked TRBV3-1 to TRBJ2-5; the D call of TRBD1 rests on TCRdb alone, since no DNA is present to check it. Sequenced: blood. The sequence was collected from a human donor with ulcerative colitis or Crohn's disease, or a healthy co-twin of an affected twin (not recorded which). The CDR3 has the sequence CASSQDRGGGVQETQYF.